The 9 T cell receptor beta chains in this list originate from one sample, sequenced in a study of human T cells and chemical hapten exposure. The time point was: patch test 2, 6 weeks after DPC sensitization. The sample's treatment: therapeutic diphenylcyclopropenone sensitization with weekly scalp DPC. TCRdb re-analysed the RACE reads in MiXCR, keeping a single row per CDR3 protein. The sample has about 95,000 distinct CDR3 sequences, 11% seen once; the top ten hold 2.5% to 4%. This specimen was whole blood, taken in connection with sensitization to the hapten diphenylcyclopropenone (DPC). Every receptor here comes from a middle-aged woman with alopecia areata. Some clones in this sample may be carry-over from other donors' samples.

The table lists this clonotype with a few counts. This chain links TRBV29-1 with TRBJ2-7; no firm D call. CDR3 length: 13 amino acids. V lost 7 bases to trimming and J lost 2 bases, with 15 bases between them. Per germline, CDR1 SQVTM and CDR2 ANQGSEA. The CDR3 nucleotides read TGCAGCGCCCTGGGGTTACCTACCTACGAGCAGTACTTC. Translating gives CSALGLPTYEQYF.

The chain couples TRBV6-4 to TRBJ1-5; D perhaps matches TRBD1 (6 bases). CDR1 is MRHNA and CDR2 is SNTAGT in the germline V gene. CDR3 length: 14 residues. V shed 11 bases and J shed 1 base, with 15 bases lying between them. The CDR3 reads CASKRGRSNQPQHF. The DNA for the CDR3 is TGTGCCTCAAAAAGGGGGAGAAGCAATCAGCCCCAGCATTTT.

This clonotype was found a few times. The chain recombines TRBV2 with TRBJ2-3; 7 nucleotides match TRBD2. V shed 5 bases and J 3 bases; nucleotides not matched to a gene: 5. Germline V gives CDR1 SNHLY, CDR2 FYNNEI. The CDR3 sequence is 14 residues long. CDR3 coding DNA: TGTGCCAGCAGTCCTGGACTAGTTACAGATACGCAGTATTTT. It yields the protein CASSPGLVTDTQYF. The full variable domain, rest sourced from reference TRBV2 and TRBJ2-3, is EPEVTQTPSHQVTQMGQEVILRCVPISNHLYFYWYRQILGQKVEFLVSFYNNEISEKSEIFDDQFSVERPDGSNFTLKIRSTKLEDSAMYFCASSPGLVTDTQYFGPGTRLTVL.

This clonotype has ten or more counts. The V and J genes are TRBV7-2 and TRBJ2-1, with TRBD2 matching 11 bases. V was clipped by 5 bases and J by 9 bases; unmatched bases: 9. Germline V gene sequence: CDR1 SGHTA, CDR2 FQGNSA. The CDR3 loop spans 15 amino acids. CDR3 region: CASSTIAGGPGEQFF. The CDR3 DNA sequence: TGTGCCAGCAGCACTATAGCGGGGGGGCCAGGTGAGCAGTTCTTC.

This clonotype was picked up many times. This chain joins TRBV5-4 and TRBJ2-2, with D unclear. The CDR3 has 14 residues. Germline lookup yields CDR1 SGHNT and CDR2 YYREEE (reference sequence). Deletions cut 3 bases from V and 6 bases from J, with 12 bases between. The CDR3 bases are TGTGCCAGCAGCTCCTTAGGGCCGGCCGGGGAGCTGTTTTTT. This gives the protein CASSSLGPAGELFF.

This clonotype was seen only a few times. The CDR3: CSAREQGFYEQYF. The CDR3 bases are TGCAGTGCTAGAGAACAGGGTTTCTACGAGCAGTACTTC. This chain uses TRBV20-1 with TRBJ2-7; D possibly corresponds to TRBD1 (6 bases). Per germline, CDR1 DFQATT and CDR2 SNEGSKA (reference sequence). Trimming shortened V by 0 bases and J by 3 bases, and 9 bases separated the two germline ends. The CDR3 totals 13 residues.

V and J are TRBV3-1 and TRBJ1-6; TRBD1 aligns across 9 bases. CDR1 is LGHDT, CDR2 YNNKEL, per germline (reference sequence). J lost 8 bases, V lost 0 bases, and 11 bases had no gene match. The CDR3 is made up of 18 amino acids. The CDR3 here is CASSQDGGQGIFDSPLHF. CDR3 DNA: TGTGCCAGCAGCCAAGATGGGGGACAGGGAATCTTCGATTCACCCCTCCACTTT. Together with reference TRBV3-1 and TRBJ1-6, the CDR3 gives the full variable domain: DTAVSQTPKYLVTQMGNDKSIKCEQNLGHDTMYWYKQDSKKFLKIMFSYNNKELIINETVPNRFSPKSPDKAHLNLHINSLELGDSAVYFCASSQDGGQGIFDSPLHFGNGTRLTVT.

Ten or more counts support this clonotype. The rearrangement links TRBV5-5 to TRBJ1-5; 7 nucleotides align to TRBD1. Germline CDR1 SGHKS, CDR2 YYEKEE (reference sequence). This CDR3 comprises 14 residues. V gave up 0 bases and J gave up 4 bases; unmatched junction bases: 1. The CDR3 DNA sequence: TGTGCCAGCAGCTTGGAACAGGGGAATCAGCCCCAGCATTTT. Amino acids: CASSLEQGNQPQHF. The full variable domain, its missing parts supplied by reference TRBV5-5 and TRBJ1-5, is DAGVTQSPTHLIKTRGQQVTLRCSPISGHKSVSWYQQVLGQGPQFIFQYYEKEERGRGNFPDRFSARQFPNYSSELNVNALLLGDSALYLCASSLEQGNQPQHFGDGTRLSIL.

This clonotype was counted ten times or more. The V and J genes are TRBV12-3 or TRBV12-4 and TRBJ1-6; 9 bases line up with TRBD1. This CDR3 has 14 residues. The V segment lost 6 bases and the J segment 10 bases; nucleotides outside the gene matches: 7. CDR3 in DNA: TGTGCCAGCAGGGGACAGGGAGACGGATCACCCCTCCACTTT. It yields the protein CASRGQGDGSPLHF.